This T cell receptor beta chain was sequenced for a study of control samples from healthy donors and cancer patients. Assay: immunoSEQ multiplex PCR; the TCRdb copy retains only in-frame clones and omits some. Of 110,000 or so clones listed, roughly nine tenths were seen once; the top ten hold approximately 4%. This TCR came from a human donor in good health. The donor label of this sample is uncertain. Sequenced sample: blood.

CDR3 sequence (DNA): TGCGCCAGCAGCTTGGAAGGGGGTGACTATGGCTACACCTTC. This codes for CASSLEGGDYGYTF. This sequence joins TRBV5-1 and TRBJ1-2; perhaps TRBD1 as D (6 bases). Germline V gene lookup returns CDR1 SGHRS and CDR2 YFSETQ. The V gene lost 0 bases and the J gene lost 3 bases, with 9 bases spanning the gap. This CDR3 has 14 residues.